The next 7 T cell receptor beta chains were all read from a single sample in a study of control samples from healthy donors and cancer patients. Generated by immunoSEQ multiplex PCR, the TCRdb table keeps only in-frame clones and is missing some. Among 25,000 to 30,000 clones listed, 75% to 85% were seen once. Sample: PBMCs. These receptors were obtained from a woman aged 60-75 years with head and neck cancer.

The V and J genes are TRBV15 and TRBJ2-5; no clear D. The CDR3 is 15 amino acids. The V end was cut by 0 bases, the J end by 2 bases, with 10 bases between. Per germline, CDR1 LNHNV and CDR2 YYDKDF (reference sequence). The CDR3 spells CATSRDPQQQETQYF. The CDR3 region has the DNA TGTGCCACCAGCAGAGATCCCCAACAGCAAGAGACCCAGTACTTC.

The J gene is TRBJ1-2, the V gene TRBV3-1 (or the pseudogene TRBV3-2); D is undetermined. From germline, CDR1 is LGHDT and CDR2 YNNKEL (reference sequence). This CDR3 has 13 residues. Trimming pared 0 bases from V and 8 bases from J, leaving 10 bases between. The CDR3 loop is CASSQDTGSGYTF. The CDR3 region has the DNA TGTGCCAGCAGCCAAGATACGGGGAGCGGCTACACCTTC.

The chain has TRBV11-2 and TRBJ2-5; 7 bases match TRBD2. The CDR3 has 15 amino acids. Germline assignment: CDR1 SGHAT and CDR2 FQNNGV. With V trimmed by 5 bases and J by 2 bases, 8 bases remained unmatched. In DNA, the CDR3 is TGTGCCAGCAGCCATATGCTAGCGGATCAAGAGACCCAGTACTTC. It specifies CASSHMLADQETQYF.

The chain joins TRBV9 to TRBJ1-1, with D maybe TRBD1 (5 bases). Germline assignment: CDR1 SGDLS and CDR2 YYNGEE. The CDR3 runs 13 residues. V dropped 4 bases and J dropped 0 bases, with 7 bases sitting between them. CDR3 region: CASSPGMNTEAFF. CDR3 in DNA: TGTGCCAGCAGCCCAGGGATGAACACTGAAGCTTTCTTT.

The V and J genes are TRBV5-6 and TRBJ1-6; maybe TRBD1 (6 bases). CDR3 size: 17 residues. V gave up 4 bases and J gave up 2 bases, with 16 bases separating them. CDR1 is SGHDT, CDR2 YYEEEE, per germline. CDR3: CASSARGGSAYNSPLHF. The CDR3 DNA is TGTGCCAGCAGCGCACGAGGGGGGAGCGCCTATAATTCACCCCTCCACTTT.

The chain employs TRBV6-5 and TRBJ1-1; D not certain. The ends were cut back, 2 bases at V and 1 base at J, with 5 bases in the middle. Germline CDR1 is MNHEY and CDR2 is SVGAGI. The CDR3 consists of 13 residues. The CDR3 is CASSYGRNTEAFF. The CDR3 region has the DNA TGTGCCAGCAGTTACGGGAGGAACACTGAAGCTTTCTTT.

V and J are TRBV5-5 and TRBJ2-1; possibly TRBD2 for D (6 bases). Germline V gives CDR1 SGHKS, CDR2 YYEKEE (reference sequence). V was clipped by 2 bases and J by 6 bases, with 12 bases between them. The length of the CDR3 is 14 residues. The CDR3 region is CASSFGQGGNEQFF. The CDR3 region has the DNA TGTGCCAGCAGCTTTGGGCAGGGAGGCAATGAGCAGTTCTTC. Full variable domain (missing parts from reference TRBV5-5 and TRBJ2-1): DAGVTQSPTHLIKTRGQQVTLRCSPISGHKSVSWYQQVLGQGPQFIFQYYEKEERGRGNFPDRFSARQFPNYSSELNVNALLLGDSALYLCASSFGQGGNEQFFGPGTRLTVL.